This paragraph reports one T cell receptor (beta chain). TCRdb recomputed calls from the RT-PCR reads with MiXCR, one row per CDR3 protein. The table lists over 400,000 distinct CDR3 sequences, roughly 17% of them singletons. The sample is drawn from a study of patients and donors after allogeneic stem cell transplantation. Germline CDR1 and CDR2: SGDLS and YYNGEE. With V trimmed by 3 bases and J by 0 bases, 5 bases remained unmatched. The CDR3 runs to 15 residues. The rearrangement uses TRBV9 and TRBJ2-7, with 8 bases aligning to TRBD2. This clonotype was obtained from a human donor who was either an allogeneic HSCT recipient or a stem cell or donor lymphocyte infusion donor (not recorded which). It is not recorded whose cells these are; they may come from a transplant donor. Sequenced material: blood, either unsorted or a sorted T cell fraction (not recorded which). In nucleotides, the CDR3 is TGTGCCAGCAGCGCCTCAGGGACTAGCTCCTACGAGCAGTACTTC. Protein: CASSASGTSSYEQYF.